This T cell receptor beta chain was documented in a study of blood T cell repertoires in COVID-19. Profiled with immunoSEQ multiplex PCR; TCRdb holds only in-frame clones, not every one. The sample lists some 380,000 clones, around 87% occurring once. CDR1 is MNHNS, CDR2 SASEGT, per germline. Between the trimmed V and J ends, which lost 1 base and 3 bases, there was a span of 9 bases. There are 14 residues in the CDR3. V and J are TRBV6-1 and TRBJ1-1, with D uncertain. This receptor was obtained from a man under 40 who had recovered from COVID-19. Sequencing was performed on PBMCs or T cells enriched from blood (not recorded which). The CDR3 spells CASSEERGYTEAFF. Written as DNA, the CDR3 is TGTGCCAGCAGTGAAGAACGAGGTTACACTGAAGCTTTCTTT.